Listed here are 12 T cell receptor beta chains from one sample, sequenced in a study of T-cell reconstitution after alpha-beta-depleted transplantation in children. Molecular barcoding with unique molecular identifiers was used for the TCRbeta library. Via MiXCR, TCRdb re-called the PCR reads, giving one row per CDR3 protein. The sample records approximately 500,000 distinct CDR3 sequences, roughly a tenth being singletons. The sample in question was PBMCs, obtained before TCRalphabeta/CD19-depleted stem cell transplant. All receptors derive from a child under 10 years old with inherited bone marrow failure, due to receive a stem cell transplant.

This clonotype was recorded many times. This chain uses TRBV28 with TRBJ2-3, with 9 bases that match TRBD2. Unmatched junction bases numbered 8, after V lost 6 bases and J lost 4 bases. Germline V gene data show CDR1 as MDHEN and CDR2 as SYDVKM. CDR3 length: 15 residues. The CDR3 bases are TGTGCCAGCAGGGGTAGCGGGAGAGTGTCAGATACGCAGTATTTT. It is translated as CASRGSGRVSDTQYF.

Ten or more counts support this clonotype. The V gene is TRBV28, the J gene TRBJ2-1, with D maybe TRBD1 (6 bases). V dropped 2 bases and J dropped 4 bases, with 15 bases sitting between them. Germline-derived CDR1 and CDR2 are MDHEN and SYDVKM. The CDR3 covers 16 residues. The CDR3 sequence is CASSLTLGTTYNEQFF. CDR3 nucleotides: TGTGCCAGCAGTTTAACCTTGGGGACAACTTACAATGAGCAGTTCTTC.

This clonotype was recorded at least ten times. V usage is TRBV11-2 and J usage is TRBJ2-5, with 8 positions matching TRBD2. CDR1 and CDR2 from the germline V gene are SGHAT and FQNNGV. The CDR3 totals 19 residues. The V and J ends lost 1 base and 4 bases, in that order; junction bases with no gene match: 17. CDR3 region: CASSLVRHPLGGRLETQYF. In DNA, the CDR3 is TGTGCCAGCAGCTTAGTTCGGCACCCTTTAGGCGGGAGGTTAGAGACCCAGTACTTC.

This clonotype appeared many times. The CDR3 coding sequence is TGTGCCAGCACCAAACAGGGTGAGGATTCACCCCTCCACTTT. Protein: CASTKQGEDSPLHF. V gene TRBV7-8 combines with J gene TRBJ1-6; D is possibly TRBD1 (6 bases). V was trimmed by 7 bases and J by 8 bases, leaving 15 bases between them. Germline loops: CDR1 SGHVS, CDR2 FQNEAQ. The CDR3 runs to 14 residues.

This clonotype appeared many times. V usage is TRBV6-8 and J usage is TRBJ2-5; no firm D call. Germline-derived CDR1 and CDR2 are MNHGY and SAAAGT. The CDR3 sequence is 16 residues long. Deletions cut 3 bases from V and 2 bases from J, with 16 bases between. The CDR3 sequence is CASSYSSGEPQETQYF. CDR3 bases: TGTGCCAGCAGTTATAGTTCAGGAGAGCCACAAGAGACCCAGTACTTC.

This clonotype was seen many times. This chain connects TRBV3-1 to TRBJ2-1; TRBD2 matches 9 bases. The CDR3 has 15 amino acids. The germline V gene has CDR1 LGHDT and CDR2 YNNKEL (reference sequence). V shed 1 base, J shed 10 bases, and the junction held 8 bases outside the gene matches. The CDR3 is CASSQVGLAGREQFF. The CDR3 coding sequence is TGTGCCAGCAGCCAAGTTGGTCTAGCGGGGCGAGAGCAGTTCTTC.

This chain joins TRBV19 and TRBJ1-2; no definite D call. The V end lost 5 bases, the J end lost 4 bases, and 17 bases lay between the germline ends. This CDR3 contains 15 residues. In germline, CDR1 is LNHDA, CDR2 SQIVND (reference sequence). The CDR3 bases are TGTGCCAGTAGTCTATTAAGACGGGCGGGCTATGGCTACACCTTC. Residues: CASSLLRRAGYGYTF.

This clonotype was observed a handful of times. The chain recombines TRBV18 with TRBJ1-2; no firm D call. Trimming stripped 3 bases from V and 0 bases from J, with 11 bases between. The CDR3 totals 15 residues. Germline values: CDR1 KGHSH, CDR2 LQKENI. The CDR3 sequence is CASSPGVGPNYGYTF. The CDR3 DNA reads TGTGCCAGCTCACCGGGAGTAGGACCTAACTATGGCTACACCTTC.

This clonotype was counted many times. The CDR3 nucleotides are TGCGCCAGCAGCCGATCGGGGACGTCTGAAGCTTTCTTT. It is translated as CASSRSGTSEAFF. The chain couples TRBV4-1 to TRBJ1-1; a weak D match, TRBD1 (5 bases). The CDR3 length is 13 residues. CDR1 MGHRA and CDR2 YSYEKL come from the germline V gene. Trimming left V 4 bases short and J 6 bases short, with 12 bases between.

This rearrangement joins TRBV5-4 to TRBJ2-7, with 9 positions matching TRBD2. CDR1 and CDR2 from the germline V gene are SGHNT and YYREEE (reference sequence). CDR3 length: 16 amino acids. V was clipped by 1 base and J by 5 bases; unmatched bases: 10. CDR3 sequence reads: CASSLHPTAGGDEQYF. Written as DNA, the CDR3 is TGTGCCAGCAGCTTGCATCCTACGGCGGGAGGGGACGAGCAGTACTTC.

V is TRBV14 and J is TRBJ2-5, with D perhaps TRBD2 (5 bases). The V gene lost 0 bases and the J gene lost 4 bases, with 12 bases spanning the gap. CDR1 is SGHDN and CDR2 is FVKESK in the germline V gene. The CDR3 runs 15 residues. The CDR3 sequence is CASSQERARGETQYF. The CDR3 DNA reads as TGTGCCAGCAGCCAAGAAAGGGCCCGGGGAGAGACCCAGTACTTC.

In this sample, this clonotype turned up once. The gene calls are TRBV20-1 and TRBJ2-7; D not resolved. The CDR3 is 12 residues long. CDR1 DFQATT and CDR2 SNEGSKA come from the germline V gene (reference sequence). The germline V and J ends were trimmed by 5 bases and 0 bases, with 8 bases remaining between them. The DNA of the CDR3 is TGCAGTGCTCCCCCGGCCTCCTACGAGCAGTACTTC. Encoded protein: CSAPPASYEQYF.